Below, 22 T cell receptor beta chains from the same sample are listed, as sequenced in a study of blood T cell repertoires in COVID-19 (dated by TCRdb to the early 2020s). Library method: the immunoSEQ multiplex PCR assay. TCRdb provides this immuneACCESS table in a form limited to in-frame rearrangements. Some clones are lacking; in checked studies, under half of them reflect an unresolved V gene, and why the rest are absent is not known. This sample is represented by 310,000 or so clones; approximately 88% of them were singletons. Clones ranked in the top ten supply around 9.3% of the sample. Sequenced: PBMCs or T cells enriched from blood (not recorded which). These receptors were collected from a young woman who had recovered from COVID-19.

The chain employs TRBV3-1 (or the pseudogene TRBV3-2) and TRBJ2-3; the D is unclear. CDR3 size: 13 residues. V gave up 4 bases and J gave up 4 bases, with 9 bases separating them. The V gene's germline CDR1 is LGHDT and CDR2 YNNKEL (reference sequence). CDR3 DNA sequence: TGTGCCAGCAGCCCCTATTTGGCAGATACGCAGTATTTT. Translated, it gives CASSPYLADTQYF.

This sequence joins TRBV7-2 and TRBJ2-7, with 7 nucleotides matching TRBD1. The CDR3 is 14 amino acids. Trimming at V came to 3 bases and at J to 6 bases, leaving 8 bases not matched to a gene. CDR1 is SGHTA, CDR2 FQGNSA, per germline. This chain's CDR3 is CASSLGQLNSEQYF. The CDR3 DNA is TGTGCCAGCAGCTTGGGACAGTTGAATTCCGAGCAGTACTTC.

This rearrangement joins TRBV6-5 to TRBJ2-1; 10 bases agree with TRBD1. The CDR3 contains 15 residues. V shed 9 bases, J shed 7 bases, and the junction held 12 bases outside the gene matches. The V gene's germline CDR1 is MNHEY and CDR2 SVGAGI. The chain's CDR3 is CASEPGQGKVNEQFF. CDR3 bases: TGTGCCAGTGAGCCGGGACAGGGGAAGGTAAATGAGCAGTTCTTC.

CDR3 in amino acids: CASSLGVQETQYF. The DNA for the CDR3 is TGTGCCAGCAGCCTCGGGGTCCAAGAGACCCAGTACTTC. The chain links TRBV12-3 or TRBV12-4 to TRBJ2-5, with D possibly TRBD2 on 5 matching bases. The CDR3 runs 13 residues. Deletions cut 6 bases from V and 1 base from J, with 9 bases between.

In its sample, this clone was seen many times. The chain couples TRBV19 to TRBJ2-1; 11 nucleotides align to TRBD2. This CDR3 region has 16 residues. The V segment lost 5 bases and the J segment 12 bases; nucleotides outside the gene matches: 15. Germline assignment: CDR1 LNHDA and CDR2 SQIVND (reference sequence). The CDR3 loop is CASSLPGTSGSVAQFF. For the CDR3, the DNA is TGTGCCAGTAGTCTCCCGGGGACTAGCGGTTCGGTGGCGCAGTTCTTC.

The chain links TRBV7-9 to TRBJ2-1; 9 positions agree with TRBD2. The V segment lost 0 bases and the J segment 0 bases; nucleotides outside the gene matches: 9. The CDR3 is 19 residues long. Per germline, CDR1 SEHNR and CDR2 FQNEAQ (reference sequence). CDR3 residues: CASSLAWASGDSSYNEQFF. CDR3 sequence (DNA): TGTGCCAGCAGCTTAGCGTGGGCTAGCGGGGATAGCTCCTACAATGAGCAGTTCTTC. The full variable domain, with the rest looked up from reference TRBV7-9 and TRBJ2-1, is DTGVSQNPRHKITKRGQNVTFRCDPISEHNRLYWYRQTLGQGPEFLTYFQNEAQLEKSRLLSDRFSAERPKGSFSTLEIQRTEQGDSAMYLCASSLAWASGDSSYNEQFFGPGTRLTVL.

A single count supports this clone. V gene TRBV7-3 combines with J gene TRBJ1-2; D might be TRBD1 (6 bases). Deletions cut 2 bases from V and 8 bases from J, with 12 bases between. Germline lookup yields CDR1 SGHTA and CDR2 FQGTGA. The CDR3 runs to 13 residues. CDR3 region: CASSLSQGIGYTF. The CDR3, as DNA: TGTGCCAGCAGCTTATCACAGGGTATCGGCTACACCTTC.

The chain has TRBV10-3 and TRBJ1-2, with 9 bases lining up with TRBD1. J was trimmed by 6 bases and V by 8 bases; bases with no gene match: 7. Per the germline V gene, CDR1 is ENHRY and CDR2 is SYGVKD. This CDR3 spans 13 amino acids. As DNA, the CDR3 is TGTGCCATCTCAGGGACAGGGCGGCATGGCTACACCTTC. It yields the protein CAISGTGRHGYTF.

CDR3 residues: CASSRGQGWSSAGYTF. CDR3 coding DNA: TGTGCCAGCAGCCGAGGACAGGGTTGGTCATCGGCTGGCTACACCTTC. The chain is built from TRBV3-1 (or the pseudogene TRBV3-2) and TRBJ1-2, with TRBD1 matching 8 bases. V shed 4 bases, J shed 7 bases, and the junction held 14 bases outside the gene matches. Germline-derived CDR1 and CDR2 are LGHDT and YNNKEL (reference sequence). The CDR3 covers 16 residues.

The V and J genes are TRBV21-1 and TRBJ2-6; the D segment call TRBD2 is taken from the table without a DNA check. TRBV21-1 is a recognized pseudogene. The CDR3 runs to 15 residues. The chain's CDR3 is CASKPGKAGANVLTF. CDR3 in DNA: TGTGCCAGCAAGCCCGGGAAGGCTGGGGCCAACGTCCTGACTTTC.

The CDR3 nucleotides are TGTGCCAGCAGTAAGGGGCTCAGCACTGAAGCTTTCTTT. It codes for CASSKGLSTEAFF. The rearrangement links TRBV12-3 or TRBV12-4 to TRBJ1-1; D might be TRBD1 (5 bases). V gave up 5 bases and J gave up 4 bases, with 11 bases separating them. The CDR3 covers 13 residues.

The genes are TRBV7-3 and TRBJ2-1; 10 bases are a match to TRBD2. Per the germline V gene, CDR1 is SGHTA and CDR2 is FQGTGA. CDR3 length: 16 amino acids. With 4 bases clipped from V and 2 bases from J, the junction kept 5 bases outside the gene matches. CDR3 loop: CASSSPSGGAYNEQFF. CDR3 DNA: TGTGCCAGCAGCTCACCGAGCGGGGGGGCCTACAATGAGCAGTTCTTC.

CDR3 bases: TGTGCCAGCACCGCCCGGGGGGAGGTGGACACTGAAGCTTTCTTT. This codes for CASTARGEVDTEAFF. The J gene is TRBJ1-1, the V gene TRBV9; perhaps TRBD1 as D (5 bases). This CDR3 is built from 15 residues. CDR1 is SGDLS, CDR2 YYNGEE, per germline. V was shortened by 6 bases and J by 3 bases, with 18 bases between the two germline ends.

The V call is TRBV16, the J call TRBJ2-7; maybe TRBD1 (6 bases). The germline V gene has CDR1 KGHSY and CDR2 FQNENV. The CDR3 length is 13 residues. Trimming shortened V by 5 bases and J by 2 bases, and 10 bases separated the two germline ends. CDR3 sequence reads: CASSEDSPYEQYF. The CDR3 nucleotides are TGTGCCAGCAGCGAGGACAGCCCCTACGAGCAGTACTTC.

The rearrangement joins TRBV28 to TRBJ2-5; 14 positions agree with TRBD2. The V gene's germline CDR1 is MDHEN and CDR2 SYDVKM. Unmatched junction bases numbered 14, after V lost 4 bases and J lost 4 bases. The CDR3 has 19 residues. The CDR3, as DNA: TGTGCCAGCAGTTCAACCCGAACGGGACTAGCGGGAGAAGGAGAGACCCAGTACTTC. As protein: CASSSTRTGLAGEGETQYF.

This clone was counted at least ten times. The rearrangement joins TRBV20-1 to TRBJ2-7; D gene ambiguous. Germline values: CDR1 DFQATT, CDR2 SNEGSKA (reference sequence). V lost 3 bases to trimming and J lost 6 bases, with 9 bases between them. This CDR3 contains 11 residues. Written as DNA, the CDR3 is TGCAGTGCTAGTCCCCTCTTCGAGCAGTACTTC. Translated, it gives CSASPLFEQYF.

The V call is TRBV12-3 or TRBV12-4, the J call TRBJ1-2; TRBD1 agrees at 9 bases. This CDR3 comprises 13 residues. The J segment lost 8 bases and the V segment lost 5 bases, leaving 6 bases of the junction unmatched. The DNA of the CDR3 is TGTGCCAGCAGTCGGGACAGGGTGCGAGGCTACACCTTC. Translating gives CASSRDRVRGYTF.

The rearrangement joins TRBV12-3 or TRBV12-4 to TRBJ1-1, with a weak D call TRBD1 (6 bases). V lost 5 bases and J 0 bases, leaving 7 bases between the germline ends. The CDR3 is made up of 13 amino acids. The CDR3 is CASSTGMNTEAFF. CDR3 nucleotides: TGTGCCAGCAGTACAGGGATGAACACTGAAGCTTTCTTT.

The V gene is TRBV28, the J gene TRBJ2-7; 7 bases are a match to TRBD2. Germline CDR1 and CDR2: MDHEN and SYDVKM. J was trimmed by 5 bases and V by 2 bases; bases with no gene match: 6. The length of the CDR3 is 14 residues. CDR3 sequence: CASSLGGEGDEQYF. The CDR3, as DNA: TGTGCCAGCAGTTTAGGGGGGGAGGGCGACGAGCAGTACTTC.

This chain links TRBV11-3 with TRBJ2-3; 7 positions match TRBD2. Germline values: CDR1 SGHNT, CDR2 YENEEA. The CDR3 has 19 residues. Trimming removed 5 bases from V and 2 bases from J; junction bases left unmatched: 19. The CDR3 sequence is CASSAGRTHGEGYTDTQYF. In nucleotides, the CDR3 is TGTGCCAGCAGCGCGGGGCGGACGCACGGGGAGGGTTACACAGATACGCAGTATTTT.

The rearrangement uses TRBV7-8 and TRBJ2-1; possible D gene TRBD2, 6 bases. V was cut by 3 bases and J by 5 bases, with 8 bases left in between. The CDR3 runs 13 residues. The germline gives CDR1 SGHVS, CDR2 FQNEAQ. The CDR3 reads CASSFRGDNEQFF. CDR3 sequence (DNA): TGTGCCAGCAGCTTCCGCGGGGACAATGAGCAGTTCTTC.

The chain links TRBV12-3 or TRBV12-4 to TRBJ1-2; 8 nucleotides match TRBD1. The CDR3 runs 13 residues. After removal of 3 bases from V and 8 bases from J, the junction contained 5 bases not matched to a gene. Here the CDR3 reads CASSFGQGGGYTF. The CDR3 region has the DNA TGTGCCAGCAGTTTCGGACAGGGCGGAGGCTACACCTTC.